The TCR beta chain under discussion was sequenced for a study of blood T cell repertoires in COVID-19. Study background: Researchers got acute and convalescent COVID-19 samples from the United States, Italy and Spain. The cDNA or gDNA used as material had been derived from T cells, B-cell-depleted T cells, or PBMCs.

Germline V gene sequence: CDR1 MNHEY, CDR2 SVGAGI. The CDR3 sequence is 13 residues long. The V gene lost 7 bases and the J gene lost 0 bases, with 10 bases spanning the gap. In the original processing: Nucleated cell number was recorded as an estimate derived from reference gene primer amplification. This table comes from immunoSEQ multiplex PCR, and its TCRdb copy is limited to in-frame clones, with some not included. V and J calls and clone size are copied from that table; D and trimming were computed from the DNA. The sample records 350,000 to 450,000 clones, 85% being singletons. Sequencing input: peripheral blood. The V gene is TRBV6-5, the J gene TRBJ2-7; perhaps TRBD1 as D (5 bases). The receptor comes from a woman aged 18 to 35 with acute or convalescent COVID-19. CDR3 residues: CASKIDSSYEQYF. Here the CDR3 DNA reads TGTGCCAGCAAAATAGACAGCTCCTACGAGCAGTACTTC.